This T cell receptor (beta chain) was captured by sequencing in a study of T cells in Graves' hyperthyroidism and ophthalmopathy. Template material for amplifying TCR beta CDR3 regions consisted of RNA transcripts. HTBI primers were the set used in a first-round RT-PCR of the TCR CDR3. TCRdb re-called the multiplex PCR reads through MiXCR, storing one row per CDR3 protein. In the table there are about 720,000 distinct CDR3 sequences, 16% of which are singletons. In this sample, this clonotype turned up a few times. This CDR3 contains 16 residues. The germline V and J ends were trimmed by 2 bases and 4 bases, with 17 bases remaining between them. Germline V lookup: CDR1 GTSNPN, CDR2 SVGIG (reference sequence). Graves' hyperthyroidism without ophthalmopathy progression within 18 months was termed stable.

The source of this sequence is a man aged 18 to 30 with Graves' hyperthyroidism. The rearrangement joins TRBV30 to TRBJ2-2, with D perhaps matching TRBD1 or TRBD2 (6 bases each). The sample comprised blood. The CDR3 spells CAWSSGLGGATGELFF. The CDR3 region has the DNA TGTGCCTGGAGTTCCGGCTTGGGGGGCGCCACCGGGGAGCTGTTTTTT.